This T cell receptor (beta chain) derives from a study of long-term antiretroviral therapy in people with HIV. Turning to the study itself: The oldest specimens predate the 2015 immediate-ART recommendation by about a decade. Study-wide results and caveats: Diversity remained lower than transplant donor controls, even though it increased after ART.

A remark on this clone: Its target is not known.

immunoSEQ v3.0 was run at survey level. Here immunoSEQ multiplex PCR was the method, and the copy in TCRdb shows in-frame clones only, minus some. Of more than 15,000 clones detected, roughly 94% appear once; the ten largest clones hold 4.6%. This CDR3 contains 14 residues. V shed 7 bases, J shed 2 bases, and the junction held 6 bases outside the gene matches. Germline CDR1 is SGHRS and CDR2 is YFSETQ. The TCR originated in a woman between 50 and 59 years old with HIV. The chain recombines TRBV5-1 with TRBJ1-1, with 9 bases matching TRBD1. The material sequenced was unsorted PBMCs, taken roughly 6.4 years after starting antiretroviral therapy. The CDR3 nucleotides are TGCGCCAGCTCCGGGGACAGGGCAAACACTGAAGCTTTCTTT. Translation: CASSGDRANTEAFF. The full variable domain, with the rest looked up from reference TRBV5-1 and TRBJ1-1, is KAGVTQTPRYLIKTRGQQVTLSCSPISGHRSVSWYQQTPGQGLQFLFEYFSETQRNKGNFPGRFSGRQFSNSRSEMNVSTLELGDSALYLCASSGDRANTEAFFGQGTRLTVV.